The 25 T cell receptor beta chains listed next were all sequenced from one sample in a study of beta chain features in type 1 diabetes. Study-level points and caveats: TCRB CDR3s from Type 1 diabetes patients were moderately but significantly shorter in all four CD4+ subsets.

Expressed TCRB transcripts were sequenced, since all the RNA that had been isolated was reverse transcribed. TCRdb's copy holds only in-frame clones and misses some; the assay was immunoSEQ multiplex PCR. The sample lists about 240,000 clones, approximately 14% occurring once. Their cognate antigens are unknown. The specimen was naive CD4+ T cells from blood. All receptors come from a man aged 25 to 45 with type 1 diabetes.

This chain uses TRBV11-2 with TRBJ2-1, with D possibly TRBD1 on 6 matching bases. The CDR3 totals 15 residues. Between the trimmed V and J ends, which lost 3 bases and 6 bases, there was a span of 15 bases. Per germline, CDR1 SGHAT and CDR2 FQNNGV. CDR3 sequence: CASSFTDSLVNEQFF. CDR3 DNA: TGTGCCAGCAGCTTCACGGACAGTTTGGTCAATGAGCAGTTCTTC.

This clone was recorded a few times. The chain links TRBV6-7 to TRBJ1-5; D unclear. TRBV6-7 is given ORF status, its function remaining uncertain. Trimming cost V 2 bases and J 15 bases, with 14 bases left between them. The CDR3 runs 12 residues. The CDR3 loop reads CASSYPPNPGHF. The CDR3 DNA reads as TGTGCCAGCAGTTACCCCCCAAACCCCGGGCATTTT.

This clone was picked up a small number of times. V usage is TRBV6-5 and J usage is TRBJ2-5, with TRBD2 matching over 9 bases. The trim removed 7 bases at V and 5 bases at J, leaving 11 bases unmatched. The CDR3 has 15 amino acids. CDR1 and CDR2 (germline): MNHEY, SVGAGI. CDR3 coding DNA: TGTGCCAGCAAACCAATAGCGGGAGTACGGGAGACCCAGTACTTC. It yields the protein CASKPIAGVRETQYF.

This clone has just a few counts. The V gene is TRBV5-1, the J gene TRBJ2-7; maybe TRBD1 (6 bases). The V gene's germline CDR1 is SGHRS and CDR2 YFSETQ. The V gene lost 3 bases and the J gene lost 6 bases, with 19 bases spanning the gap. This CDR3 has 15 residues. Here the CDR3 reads CASSWDNRLPSEQYF. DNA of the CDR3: TGCGCCAGCAGCTGGGACAACAGGCTCCCAAGCGAGCAGTACTTC.

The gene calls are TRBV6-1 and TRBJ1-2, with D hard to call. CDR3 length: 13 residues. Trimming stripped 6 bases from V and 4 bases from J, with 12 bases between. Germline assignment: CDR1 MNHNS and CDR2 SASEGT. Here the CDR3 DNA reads TGTGCCAGCAGGCGGGAGGAGGTCTATGGCTACACCTTC. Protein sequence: CASRREEVYGYTF.

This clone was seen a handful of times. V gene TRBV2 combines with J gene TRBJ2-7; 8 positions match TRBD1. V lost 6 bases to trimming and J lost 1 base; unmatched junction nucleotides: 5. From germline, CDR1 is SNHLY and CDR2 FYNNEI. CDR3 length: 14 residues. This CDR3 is CASRERQGSYEQYF. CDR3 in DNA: TGTGCCAGCAGGGAACGACAGGGGTCCTACGAGCAGTACTTC.

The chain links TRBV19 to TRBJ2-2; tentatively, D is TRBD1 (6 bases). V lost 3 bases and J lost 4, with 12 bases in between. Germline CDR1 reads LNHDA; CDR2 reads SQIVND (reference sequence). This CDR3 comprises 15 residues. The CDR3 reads CASSIFGQITGELFF. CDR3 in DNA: TGTGCCAGTAGTATTTTCGGACAGATCACCGGGGAGCTGTTTTTT.

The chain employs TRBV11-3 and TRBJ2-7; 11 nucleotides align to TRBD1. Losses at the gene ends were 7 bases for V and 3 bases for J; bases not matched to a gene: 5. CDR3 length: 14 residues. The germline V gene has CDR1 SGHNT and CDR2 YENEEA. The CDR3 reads CASTPGTGGYEQYF. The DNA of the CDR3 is TGTGCCAGCACCCCGGGGACAGGGGGCTACGAGCAGTACTTC.

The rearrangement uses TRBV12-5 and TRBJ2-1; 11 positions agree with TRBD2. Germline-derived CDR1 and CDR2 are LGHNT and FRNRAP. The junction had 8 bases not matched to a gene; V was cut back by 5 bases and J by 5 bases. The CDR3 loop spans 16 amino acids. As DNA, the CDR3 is TGTGCTAGTGGTCGGGGACTAGCGGAAGTAGACAATGAGCAGTTCTTC. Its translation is CASGRGLAEVDNEQFF.

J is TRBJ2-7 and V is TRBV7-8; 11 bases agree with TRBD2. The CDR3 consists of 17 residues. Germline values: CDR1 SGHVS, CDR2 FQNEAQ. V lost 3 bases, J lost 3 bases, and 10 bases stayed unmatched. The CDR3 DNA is TGTGCCAGCAGCTTGGTTCTAGCGGGGGGTCAACTCTACGAGCAGTACTTC. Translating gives CASSLVLAGGQLYEQYF.

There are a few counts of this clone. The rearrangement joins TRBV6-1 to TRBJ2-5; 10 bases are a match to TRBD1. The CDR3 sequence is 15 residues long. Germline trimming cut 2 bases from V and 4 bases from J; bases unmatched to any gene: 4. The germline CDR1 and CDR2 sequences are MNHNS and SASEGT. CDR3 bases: TGTGCCAGCAGTGAACCCGGGACAGGGGTAGAGACCCAGTACTTC. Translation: CASSEPGTGVETQYF.

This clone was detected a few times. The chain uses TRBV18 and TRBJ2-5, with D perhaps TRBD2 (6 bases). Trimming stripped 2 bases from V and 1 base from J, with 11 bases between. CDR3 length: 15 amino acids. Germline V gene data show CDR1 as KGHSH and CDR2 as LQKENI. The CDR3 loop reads CASSPGEASQETQYF. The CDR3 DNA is TGTGCCAGCTCACCAGGGGAGGCCTCCCAAGAGACCCAGTACTTC.

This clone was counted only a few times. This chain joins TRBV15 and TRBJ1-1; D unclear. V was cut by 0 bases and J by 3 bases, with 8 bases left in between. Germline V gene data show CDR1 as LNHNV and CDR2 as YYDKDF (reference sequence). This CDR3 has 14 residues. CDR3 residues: CATSRDPQYTEAFF. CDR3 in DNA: TGTGCCACCAGCAGAGATCCGCAGTACACTGAAGCTTTCTTT.

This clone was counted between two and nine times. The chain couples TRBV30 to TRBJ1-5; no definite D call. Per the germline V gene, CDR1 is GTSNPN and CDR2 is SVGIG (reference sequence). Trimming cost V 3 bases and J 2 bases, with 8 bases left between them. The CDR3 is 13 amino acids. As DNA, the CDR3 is TGTGCCTGGAGCCTCCCGGGCAATCAGCCCCAGCATTTT. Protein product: CAWSLPGNQPQHF.

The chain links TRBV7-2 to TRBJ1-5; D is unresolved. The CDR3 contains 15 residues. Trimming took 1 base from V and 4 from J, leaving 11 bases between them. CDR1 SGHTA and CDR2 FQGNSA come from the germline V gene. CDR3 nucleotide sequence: TGTGCCAGCAGCTTAGTGGCGGATCTTAATCAGCCCCAGCATTTT. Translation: CASSLVADLNQPQHF.

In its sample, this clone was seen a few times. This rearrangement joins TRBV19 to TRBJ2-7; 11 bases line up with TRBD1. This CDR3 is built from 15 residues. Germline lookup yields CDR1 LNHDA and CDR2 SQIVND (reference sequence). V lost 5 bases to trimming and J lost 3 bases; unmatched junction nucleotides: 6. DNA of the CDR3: TGTGCCAGTAGTCATCTGGGACAGGGGGACTACGAGCAGTACTTC. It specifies CASSHLGQGDYEQYF. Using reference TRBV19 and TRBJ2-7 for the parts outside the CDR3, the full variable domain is DGGITQSPKYLFRKEGQNVTLSCEQNLNHDAMYWYRQDPGQGLRLIYYSQIVNDFQKGDIAEGYSVSREKKESFPLTVTSAQKNPTAFYLCASSHLGQGDYEQYFGPGTRLTVT.

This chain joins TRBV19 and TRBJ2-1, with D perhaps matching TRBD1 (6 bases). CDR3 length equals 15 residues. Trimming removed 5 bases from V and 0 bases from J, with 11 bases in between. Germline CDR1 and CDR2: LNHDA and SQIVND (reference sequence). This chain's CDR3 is CASSSDRSSYNEQFF. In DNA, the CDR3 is TGTGCCAGTAGTTCCGACAGGAGCTCCTACAATGAGCAGTTCTTC.

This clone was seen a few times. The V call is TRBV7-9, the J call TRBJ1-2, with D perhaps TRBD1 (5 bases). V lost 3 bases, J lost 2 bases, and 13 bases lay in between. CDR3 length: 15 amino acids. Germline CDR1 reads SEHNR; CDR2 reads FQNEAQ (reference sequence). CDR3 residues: CASSFSGGGNYGYTF. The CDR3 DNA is TGTGCCAGCAGCTTCTCCGGGGGAGGCAACTATGGCTACACCTTC.

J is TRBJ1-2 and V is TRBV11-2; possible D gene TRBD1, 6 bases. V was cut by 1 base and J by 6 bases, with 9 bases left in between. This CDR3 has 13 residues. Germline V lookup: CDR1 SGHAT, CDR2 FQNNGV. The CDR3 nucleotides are TGTGCCAGCAGCTTAGCAGGGGATCATGGCTACACCTTC. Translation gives CASSLAGDHGYTF.

The CDR3 protein is CASSLGKPHEQYF. CDR3 bases: TGTGCCAGCAGCTTGGGAAAGCCCCACGAGCAGTACTTC. The V call is TRBV5-6, the J call TRBJ2-7; the D is unclear. The CDR3 totals 13 residues. The V end lost 0 bases, the J end lost 5 bases, and 9 bases lay between the germline ends. Germline assignment: CDR1 SGHDT and CDR2 YYEEEE.

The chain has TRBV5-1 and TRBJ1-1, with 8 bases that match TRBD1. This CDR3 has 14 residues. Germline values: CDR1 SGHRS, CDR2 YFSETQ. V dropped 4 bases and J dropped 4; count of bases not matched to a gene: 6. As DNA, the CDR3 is TGCGCCAGCAGCATCGGACAGGGCGGCACTGAAGCTTTCTTT. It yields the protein CASSIGQGGTEAFF. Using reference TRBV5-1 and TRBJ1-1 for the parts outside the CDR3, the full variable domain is KAGVTQTPRYLIKTRGQQVTLSCSPISGHRSVSWYQQTPGQGLQFLFEYFSETQRNKGNFPGRFSGRQFSNSRSEMNVSTLELGDSALYLCASSIGQGGTEAFFGQGTRLTVV.

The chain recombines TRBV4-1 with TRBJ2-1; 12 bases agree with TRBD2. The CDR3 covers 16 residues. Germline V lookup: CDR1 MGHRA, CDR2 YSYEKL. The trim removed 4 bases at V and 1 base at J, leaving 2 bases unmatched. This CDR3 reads CASSPTSGRSYNEQFF. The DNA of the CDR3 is TGCGCCAGCAGCCCGACTAGCGGGAGATCCTACAATGAGCAGTTCTTC.

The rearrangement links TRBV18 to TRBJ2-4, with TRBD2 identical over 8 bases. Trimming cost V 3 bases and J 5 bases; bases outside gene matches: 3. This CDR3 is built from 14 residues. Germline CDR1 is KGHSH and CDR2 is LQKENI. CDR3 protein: CASSPGLGENIQYF. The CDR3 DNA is TGTGCCAGCTCACCGGGACTAGGGGAAAACATTCAGTACTTC.

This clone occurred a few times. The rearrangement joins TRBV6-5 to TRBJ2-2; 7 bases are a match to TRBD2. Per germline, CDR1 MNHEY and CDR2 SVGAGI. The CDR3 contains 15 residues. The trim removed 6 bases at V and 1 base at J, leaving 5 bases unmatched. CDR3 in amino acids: CASSRGLGNTGELFF. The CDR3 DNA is TGTGCCAGCAGCCGCGGACTAGGGAACACCGGGGAGCTGTTTTTT.

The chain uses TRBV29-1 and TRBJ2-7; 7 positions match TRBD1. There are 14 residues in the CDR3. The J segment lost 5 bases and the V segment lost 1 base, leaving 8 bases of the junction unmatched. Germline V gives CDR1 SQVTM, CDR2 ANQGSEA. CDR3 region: CSVEGVGRGNEQYF. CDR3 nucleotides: TGCAGCGTTGAAGGTGTCGGCAGGGGGAACGAGCAGTACTTC.